What follows are 3 T cell receptor beta chains derived from one specimen sequenced in a study of identifying expanded T cells in peripheral blood (dated by TCRdb to about 2019). Library generation was performed with the immunoSEQ multiplex PCR assay. In TCRdb, the immuneACCESS table is reduced to in-frame sequences with V and J assigned. These tables do not hold every clone; where another copy was compared, an unresolved V gene accounts for under half, and the others remain unexplained. The sample table contains approximately 110,000 clones; only one count was recorded for around 89% of them. About 15% of the sample comes from the top ten. The source material was blood. Receptors were obtained from a person aged 18 to 75 in good health.

The V gene is TRBV6-6, the J gene TRBJ1-2; D is possibly TRBD1 (6 bases). Germline CDR1 MNHNY, CDR2 SVGAGI (reference sequence). CDR3 length: 16 amino acids. Trimming took off 5 bases at V and 1 base at J, with 17 bases between the two ends. As DNA, the CDR3 is TGTGCCAGCAGTCCTTACCAGGGGACGGTTAACTATGGCTACACCTTC. Translation: CASSPYQGTVNYGYTF.

The chain recombines TRBV7-6 with TRBJ2-7; TRBD1 aligns across 11 bases. The germline gives CDR1 SGHVS, CDR2 FNYEAQ. This CDR3 comprises 17 residues. V dropped 5 bases and J dropped 1; count of bases not matched to a gene: 10. CDR3 residues: CASSPGQGERGSYEQYF. CDR3 DNA sequence: TGTGCCAGCAGCCCGGGACAGGGGGAGCGGGGGTCCTACGAGCAGTACTTC.

This clone came up once. The V gene is TRBV7-9, the J gene TRBJ2-1; TRBD2 matches at 7 bases. The CDR3 contains 15 residues. Trimming took 2 bases from V and 2 from J; bases not matched to a gene: 3. Germline assignment: CDR1 SEHNR and CDR2 FQNEAQ (reference sequence). Written as DNA, the CDR3 is TGTGCCAGCAGCTTACGGGGGGATCCCTACAATGAGCAGTTCTTC. Translated, it gives CASSLRGDPYNEQFF.